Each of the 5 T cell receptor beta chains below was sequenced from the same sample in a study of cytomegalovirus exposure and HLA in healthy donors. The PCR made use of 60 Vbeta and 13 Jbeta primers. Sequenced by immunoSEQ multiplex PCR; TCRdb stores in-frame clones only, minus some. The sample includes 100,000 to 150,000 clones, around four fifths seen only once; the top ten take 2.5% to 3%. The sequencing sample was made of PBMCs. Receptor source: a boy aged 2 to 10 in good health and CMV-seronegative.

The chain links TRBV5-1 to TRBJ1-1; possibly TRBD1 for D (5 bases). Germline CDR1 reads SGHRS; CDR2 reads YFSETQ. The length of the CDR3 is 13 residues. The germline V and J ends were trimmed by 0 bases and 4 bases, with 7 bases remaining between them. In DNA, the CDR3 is TGCGCCAGCAGCTTGGGGGGGGGCACTGAAGCTTTCTTT. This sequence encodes CASSLGGGTEAFF.

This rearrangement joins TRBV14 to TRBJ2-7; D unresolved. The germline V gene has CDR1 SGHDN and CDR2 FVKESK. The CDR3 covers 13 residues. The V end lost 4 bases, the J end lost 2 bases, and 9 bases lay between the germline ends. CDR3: CASSRSSTYEQYV. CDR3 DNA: TGTGCCAGCAGCCGGAGCTCCACCTACGAGCAGTACGTC.

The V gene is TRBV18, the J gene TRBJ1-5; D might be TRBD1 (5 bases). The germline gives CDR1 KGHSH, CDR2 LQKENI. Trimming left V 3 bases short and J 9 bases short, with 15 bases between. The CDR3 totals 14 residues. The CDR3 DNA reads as TGTGCCAGCTCACCGCGGCAGGGATATACGCCCCAGCATTTT. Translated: CASSPRQGYTPQHF.

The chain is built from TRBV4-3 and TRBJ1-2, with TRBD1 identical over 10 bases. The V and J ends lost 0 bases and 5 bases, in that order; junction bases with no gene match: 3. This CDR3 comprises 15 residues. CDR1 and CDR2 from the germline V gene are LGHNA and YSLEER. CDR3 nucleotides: TGCGCCAGCAGCCAAGATCGACAGGGGGCATATGGCTACACCTTC. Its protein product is CASSQDRQGAYGYTF.

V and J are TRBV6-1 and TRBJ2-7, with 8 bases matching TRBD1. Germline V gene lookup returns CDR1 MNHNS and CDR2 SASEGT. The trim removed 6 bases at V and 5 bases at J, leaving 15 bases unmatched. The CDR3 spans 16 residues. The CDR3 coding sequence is TGTGCCAGCAGCGAAACCCCGACAGGGGCCGGGGACGAGCAGTACTTC. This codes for CASSETPTGAGDEQYF.